The present T cell receptor beta chain was sequenced within a study of T cells in Graves' hyperthyroidism and ophthalmopathy (dated by TCRdb to the late 2010s). Describing the broader study: Peripheral blood samples were taken at the time of initial diagnosis, prior to any treatment. A discovery cohort of about 95 patients, 43 with Graves' ophthalmopathy and over 55 with stable Graves' hyperthyroidism, was used to find distinguishing TCR V-J signatures. After sampling, hyperthyroidism patients received methimazole starting at 30 mg daily, and ophthalmopathy patients received high-dose intravenous methylprednisolone. Prospective prediction of ophthalmopathy was tested in an independent validation cohort consisting of about 19 hyperthyroidism patients and around 16 patients who later progressed to ophthalmopathy. According to the paper, TCR Vbeta CDR3 sequencing was carried out on 120 to 150 peripheral blood samples, which came from more than 40 ophthalmopathy, under 85 hyperthyroidism and roughly 17 progressor patients. The roughly 100 discovery patients were randomly divided into training and test sets at a 7:3 ratio. The study also compared thyroid tissue and blood T-cell repertoires from a handful of Graves' hyperthyroidism patients.

Hyperthyroidism patients were newly diagnosed, had a disease duration of under 2 months, and were aged 18 to 65 years. Patients with uncontrolled infections, other autoimmune diseases, pregnancy or lactation were excluded. Diagnoses were based on clinical symptoms, serum thyroxine and TRAb, thyroid ultrasound and orbital computed tomography. For progressor patients, blood was drawn at the first diagnosis of hyperthyroidism, before any ophthalmopathy symptoms had appeared. Ficoll-Paque density gradient centrifugation was used to isolate PBMCs from approximately 11 ml of fresh peripheral blood. Patients classed as progressors first received a Graves' hyperthyroidism diagnosis and then went on to develop ophthalmopathy during follow-up. Total RNA was extracted using Trizol reagent, and RNA quality was assessed on an Agilent 2100 Bioanalyzer. TCR beta CDR3 regions were amplified from RNA transcripts. The first round of RT-PCR for the TCR CDR3 was performed with the HTBI primer set and the Qiagen OneStep RT-PCR kit. A second multiplex PCR round built the libraries, followed by size selection and purification. Paired-end sequencing of the libraries was performed with 100 bp reads on an Illumina HiSeq2000. The authors' pipeline ran thus. SOAPnuke was used to process the raw data, with reads discarded if the reads contained adapters or uncalled bases, had a mean Phred below 15, or lacked an exact constant-primer or identifier match. COPE v1.2.5 was used to merge high-quality paired reads, and clonotypes were defined as unique nucleotide sequences. Clonotypes were aligned to IMGT TRBV, TRBD and TRBJ reference segments using MiTCR v1.1. Analysis was restricted to V-J combinations with a frequency above 0.0001, which covered roughly 99% of repertoires. The TCS score was defined as F50 (clonal expansion) divided by E x V (chaos), with BLOSUM62-based TCRdist calculated between CDR3 peptides within each V-J. Welch's t-statistics and random forest reduced 450 to 600 V-J features to 10 to 15, which were used in a naive Bayes classifier (R e1071). Starting from the raw public reads, TCRdb applied fastp trimming at Q25, assembled clones with MiXCR and retained in-frame beta chains. Every distinct CDR3 protein forms one entry, paired with its most common genes and DNA. These V and J calls rely on TCRdb rather than the paper's analysis. The sample contains around 700,000 distinct CDR3 sequences, approximately 19% of them found a single time. The ten biggest clones cover 16% of the sample.

This clonotype was counted between two and nine times. What antigen it recognizes has not been identified. No base-level quality is on record; no much larger clone is a single base apart. CDR1 and CDR2 are read off the germline V gene as SGHAT and FQNNGV. The germline ends are 20 bases apart after V is trimmed by 8 bases and J by 0 bases. Including cysteine and phenylalanine, the CDR3 has 18 amino acids. Just the 54-base CDR3 DNA is kept, in frame starting at base 1. What the work shows at the level of the full study, not this receptor alone: A model built on a 13 V-J signature distinguished ophthalmopathy from stable hyperthyroidism, reaching about 88% sensitivity and around 81% specificity in cross-validation and 80%/75% in testing. Sample size was not statistically predetermined, and blinding of investigators to group allocation was not performed. In validation, the model predicted progression to ophthalmopathy with about 71% sensitivity and less than 80% specificity, a median of 6.5 months before onset. Blood samples also contained most of the expanded thyroid clonotypes (frequency above 0.001), which suggests that blood repertoires may reflect thyroid immune responses.

Sequenced material: blood. The V gene is TRBV11-2 and the J gene is TRBJ2-6, with the D gene call left open. This clonotype was sampled from a woman aged 45-65 years with Graves' hyperthyroidism that later progressed to Graves' ophthalmopathy. DNA sequence: TGTGCCAGCTCACAAAATGAGTTCGACATCTCTGGGGCCAACGTCCTGACTTTC. The translation is CASSQNEFDISGANVLTF.